Presented here are 17 T cell receptor beta chains from one specimen sequenced in a study of cytomegalovirus exposure and HLA in healthy donors. Assay: immunoSEQ multiplex PCR; the TCRdb copy retains only in-frame clones and omits some. The sample yields about 360,000 clones, around 86% seen once. The sequencing sample was made of PBMCs. The receptor set was obtained from a woman aged 18-30 years in good health and CMV-seronegative.

CDR3 sequence reads: CASSIYSSNQPQHF. CDR3 bases: TGTGCCAGTAGTATTTATAGTAGCAATCAGCCCCAGCATTTT. The chain joins TRBV19 to TRBJ1-5, with unresolved D. The CDR3 is made up of 14 amino acids. Germline V CDR1 and CDR2: LNHDA, SQIVND (reference sequence). The ends were cut back, 3 bases at V and 0 bases at J, with 6 bases in the middle.

The chain is built from TRBV27 and TRBJ2-3; possibly TRBD2 for D (6 bases). The CDR3 is 16 amino acids. Trimming left V 5 bases short and J 7 bases short, with 22 bases between. Germline values: CDR1 MNHEY, CDR2 SMNVEV (reference sequence). For the CDR3, the DNA is TGTGCCAGCAGTCCACTAGCAACCCTTCCAGGGTATACGCAGTATTTT. It specifies CASSPLATLPGYTQYF.

This clone came up a few times. The rearrangement uses TRBV9 and TRBJ1-2, with unresolved D. Germline values: CDR1 SGDLS, CDR2 YYNGEE. V dropped 5 bases and J dropped 7 bases, with 15 bases sitting between them. The CDR3 contains 13 residues. CDR3 in amino acids: CASRATGFIGYTF. The CDR3 nucleotides are TGTGCCAGCAGAGCCACGGGGTTCATTGGCTACACCTTC.

The chain uses TRBV18 and TRBJ1-4; perhaps TRBD1 as D (5 bases). The CDR3 contains 14 residues. V lost 2 bases and J 8 bases, leaving 12 bases between the germline ends. Germline lookup yields CDR1 KGHSH and CDR2 LQKENI. The CDR3 loop is CASSPSGREEKLFF. The CDR3 nucleotides are TGTGCCAGCTCACCATCGGGACGGGAGGAAAAACTGTTTTTT.

This clone was observed a few times. The rearrangement joins TRBV9 to TRBJ2-5; D may be TRBD2 (6 bases). There are 14 residues in the CDR3. Germline CDR1 reads SGDLS; CDR2 reads YYNGEE. V was clipped by 5 bases and J by 2 bases, with 13 bases between them. The CDR3: CASSELARQETQYF. Written as DNA, the CDR3 is TGTGCCAGCAGTGAACTAGCCCGACAAGAGACCCAGTACTTC. Full variable domain (remainder filled in from reference TRBV9 and TRBJ2-5): DSGVTQTPKHLITATGQRVTLRCSPRSGDLSVYWYQQSLDQGLQFLIQYYNGEERAKGNILERFSAQQFPDLHSELNLSSLELGDSALYFCASSELARQETQYFGPGTRLLVL.

The genes are TRBV15 and TRBJ2-7; a possible D gene is TRBD1 (6 bases). The V gene lost 1 base and the J gene lost 5 bases, with 21 bases spanning the gap. The CDR3 totals 17 residues. Germline V gives CDR1 LNHNV, CDR2 YYDKDF (reference sequence). CDR3 amino acids: CATSRVRGEGGIDEQYF. DNA of the CDR3: TGTGCCACCAGCAGAGTCCGTGGCGAAGGGGGAATCGACGAGCAGTACTTC.

The chain joins TRBV7-2 to TRBJ2-1, with D maybe TRBD2 (7 bases). The length of the CDR3 is 12 residues. Germline CDR1 is SGHTA and CDR2 is FQGNSA. Trimming pared 3 bases from V and 10 bases from J, leaving 10 bases between. For the CDR3, the DNA is TGTGCCAGCAGCTTCGGGGGGCGAGAGCAGTTCTTC. Its protein is CASSFGGREQFF.

The V gene is TRBV5-1, the J gene TRBJ1-3; D possibly corresponds to TRBD1 (5 bases). The V end lost 0 bases, the J end lost 8 bases, and 18 bases lay between the germline ends. Germline lookup yields CDR1 SGHRS and CDR2 YFSETQ. This CDR3 has 16 amino acids. The CDR3 region is CASSLESVGEAHTIYF. The CDR3 DNA reads TGCGCCAGCAGCTTGGAATCCGTGGGGGAGGCGCACACCATATATTTT. The full variable domain, in which reference TRBV5-1 and TRBJ1-3 provide the parts outside the CDR3, is KAGVTQTPRYLIKTRGQQVTLSCSPISGHRSVSWYQQTPGQGLQFLFEYFSETQRNKGNFPGRFSGRQFSNSRSEMNVSTLELGDSALYLCASSLESVGEAHTIYFGEGSWLTVV.

The chain joins TRBV7-9 to TRBJ2-1; the D gene is possibly TRBD2 (5 bases). Trimming cost V 4 bases and J 8 bases, with 12 bases left between them. The CDR3 has 13 amino acids. The germline gives CDR1 SEHNR, CDR2 FQNEAQ (reference sequence). CDR3 bases: TGTGCCAGCAGCTCGGTCGGGAACCATGAGCAGTTCTTC. This translates into CASSSVGNHEQFF.

This clone was seen once. V usage is TRBV9 and J usage is TRBJ2-1; TRBD2 matches at 13 bases. J gave up 5 bases and V 4 bases, and 9 bases lay outside the gene matches. The CDR3 spans 17 residues. Germline loops: CDR1 SGDLS, CDR2 YYNGEE. CDR3 coding DNA: TGTGCCAGCAGCACCAGGACTAGCGGGGGTCTTAACAATGAGCAGTTCTTC. Its protein product is CASSTRTSGGLNNEQFF.

This clone was seen a single time. This chain links TRBV6-5 with TRBJ2-4; TRBD2 matches 8 bases. Germline CDR1 reads MNHEY; CDR2 reads SVGAGI. With V trimmed by 5 bases and J by 4 bases, 7 bases remained unmatched. This CDR3 has 15 residues. CDR3 bases: TGTGCCAGCAGTGTTCGCTTAGCGGGGAAAAACATTCAGTACTTC. It yields the protein CASSVRLAGKNIQYF.

The chain carries TRBV10-1 and TRBJ2-3; 8 positions match TRBD1. The CDR3 covers 14 residues. Germline V gene sequence: CDR1 WNHNN, CDR2 SYGVQD (reference sequence). The V and J ends lost 3 bases and 4 bases, in that order; junction bases with no gene match: 3. The CDR3 nucleotides read TGCGCCAGCAGTGATGCAGGGGGCGCAGATACGCAGTATTTT. This codes for CASSDAGGADTQYF.

This chain links TRBV19 with TRBJ1-1, with D possibly TRBD1 on 6 matching bases. Trimming left V 6 bases short and J 1 base short, with 15 bases between. CDR3 length: 15 residues. Germline lookup yields CDR1 LNHDA and CDR2 SQIVND (reference sequence). The CDR3 spells CASRQGLIQNTEAFF. CDR3 DNA: TGTGCCAGTAGGCAGGGGCTTATTCAGAACACTGAAGCTTTCTTT.

This clone was counted a single time. The gene calls are TRBV7-6 and TRBJ2-1; 10 nucleotides agree with TRBD2. J lost 8 bases, V lost 5 bases, and 15 bases had no gene match. Germline V gene sequence: CDR1 SGHVS, CDR2 FNYEAQ. This CDR3 comprises 17 residues. Written as DNA, the CDR3 is TGTGCCAGCAGCGGACGGGGGACTAGCGAGTTTACGGATGAGCAGTTCTTC. This codes for CASSGRGTSEFTDEQFF. Using reference TRBV7-6 and TRBJ2-1 for the parts outside the CDR3, the full variable domain is GAGVSQSPRYKVTKRGQDVALRCDPISGHVSLYWYRQALGQGPEFLTYFNYEAQQDKSGLPNDRFSAERPEGSISTLTIQRTEQRDSAMYRCASSGRGTSEFTDEQFFGPGTRLTVL.

The CDR3 region is CASSQVTNEQFF. In DNA, the CDR3 is TGTGCCAGCAGCCAGGTTACAAATGAGCAGTTCTTC. The chain employs TRBV7-2 and TRBJ2-1, with D unclear. This CDR3 comprises 12 residues. V gave up 5 bases and J gave up 7 bases, with 9 bases separating them. Germline-derived CDR1 and CDR2 are SGHTA and FQGNSA. Supplemented by reference TRBV7-2 and TRBJ2-1, the full variable domain reads GAGVSQSPSNKVTEKGKDVELRCDPISGHTALYWYRQSLGQGLEFLIYFQGNSAPDKSGLPSDRFSAERTGGSVSTLTIQRTQQEDSAVYLCASSQVTNEQFFGPGTRLTVL.

The rearrangement joins TRBV4-2 to TRBJ1-2, with D perhaps TRBD1 (6 bases). The germline CDR1 and CDR2 sequences are LGHNA and YNFKEQ. Between the trimmed V and J ends, which lost 3 bases and 6 bases, there was a span of 17 bases. The CDR3 is 15 amino acids. As DNA, the CDR3 is TGTGCCAGCAGCCATGGTCGGGACATGGATGATGGCTACACCTTC. This translates into CASSHGRDMDDGYTF.

The rearrangement joins TRBV30 to TRBJ1-6, with D possibly being TRBD1 (5 bases). Germline loops: CDR1 GTSNPN, CDR2 SVGIG (reference sequence). V was cut by 5 bases and J by 10 bases, with 18 bases left in between. The CDR3 contains 14 residues. The CDR3 region has the DNA TGTGCCTGGGCTCCGGGACTAAGGGGATCACCCCTCCACTTT. Its translation is CAWAPGLRGSPLHF.